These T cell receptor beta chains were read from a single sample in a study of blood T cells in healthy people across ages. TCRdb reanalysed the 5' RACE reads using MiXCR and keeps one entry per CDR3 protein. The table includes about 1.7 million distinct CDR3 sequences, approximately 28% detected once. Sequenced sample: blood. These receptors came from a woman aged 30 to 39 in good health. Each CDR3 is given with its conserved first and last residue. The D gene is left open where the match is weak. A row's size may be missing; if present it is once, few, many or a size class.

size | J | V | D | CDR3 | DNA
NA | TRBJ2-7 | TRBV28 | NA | CASSPIRYDHRELSYEQYF | TGTGCCAGCAGTCCCATACGGTACGACCACAGGGAGCTCTCCTACGAGCAGTACTTC
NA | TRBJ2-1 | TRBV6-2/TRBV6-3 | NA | CASSYPGRNNEQFF | TGTGCCAGCAGTTACCCAGGACGGAACAATGAGCAGTTCTTC
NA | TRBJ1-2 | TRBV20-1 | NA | CSAGGGYTF | TGCAGTGCTGGGGGGGGCTACACCTTC
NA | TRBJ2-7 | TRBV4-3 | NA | CASSRAGPSPHEQYF | TGCGCCAGCAGCCGAGCAGGGCCTTCCCCCCATGAGCAGTACTTC
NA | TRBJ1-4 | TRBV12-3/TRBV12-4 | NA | CASRPTSPFNEKLVF | TGTGCCAGCAGACCGACAAGTCCTTTTAATGAAAAACTGGTTTTT
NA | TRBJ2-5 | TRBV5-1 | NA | CASSLEDAIQETQYF | TGCGCCAGCAGCTTGGAAGATGCAATCCAAGAGACCCAGTACTTC
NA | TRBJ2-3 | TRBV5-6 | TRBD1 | CASSPGTGDRYF | TGTGCCAGCAGCCCCGGGACAGGGGATAGGTATTTT
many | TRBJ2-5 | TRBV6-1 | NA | CASSRVSQETQYF | TGTGCCAGCAGCAGGGTTTCCCAAGAGACCCAGTACTTC
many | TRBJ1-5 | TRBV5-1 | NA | CASSLGEGNQPQHF | TGTGCCAGCAGTTTGGGAGAGGGAAATCAGCCCCAGCATTTT
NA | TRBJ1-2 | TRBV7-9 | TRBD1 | CASSSRTGGKNFYGYTF | TGTGCCAGCAGCTCCCGGACAGGGGGCAAAAATTTCTATGGCTACACCTTC
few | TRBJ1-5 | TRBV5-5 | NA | CASSPTGSPPDQPQHF | TGTGCCAGCAGCCCCACTGGGAGTCCACCCGATCAGCCCCAGCATTTT
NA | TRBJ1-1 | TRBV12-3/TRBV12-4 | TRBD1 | CASSLYTGGKGTEAFF | TGTGCCAGCAGTTTATATACAGGGGGCAAAGGCACTGAAGCTTTCTTT
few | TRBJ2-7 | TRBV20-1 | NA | CSARRYEQYF | TGCAGTGCTAGACGCTACGAGCAGTACTTC
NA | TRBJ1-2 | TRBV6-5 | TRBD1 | CVSSPGQGNGYTF | TGTGTCAGCAGCCCGGGACAGGGGAATGGCTACACCTTC
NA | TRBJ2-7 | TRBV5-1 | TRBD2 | CASSSNSGGLAYERYF | TGCGCCAGCAGCTCGAATAGCGGGGGTTTAGCCTACGAGCGGTACTTC
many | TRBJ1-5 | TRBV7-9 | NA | CASSLGGYSNQPQHF | TGTGCCAGCAGCCTGGGGGGCTATAGCAATCAGCCCCAGCATTTT
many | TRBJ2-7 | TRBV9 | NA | CASSPQSRTTVQEQYF | TGTGCCAGCAGCCCCCAGTCGAGGACTACCGTTCAAGAGCAGTACTTC
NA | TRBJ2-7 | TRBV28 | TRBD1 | CASSGQGWENEQYF | TGTGCCAGCAGCGGACAGGGATGGGAGAACGAGCAGTACTTC
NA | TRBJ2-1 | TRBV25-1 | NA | CSTRKDPGSYNEQFF | TGTTCTACCAGAAAGGACCCAGGCTCCTACAATGAGCAGTTCTTC
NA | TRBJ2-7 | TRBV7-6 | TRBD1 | CASSVDLRQGGSYEQYF | TGTGCCAGCAGCGTAGATCTCCGACAGGGTGGGTCCTACGAGCAGTACTTC
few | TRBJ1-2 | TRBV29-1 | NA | CSVEDRSPENYGYTF | TGCAGCGTTGAAGATCGCTCACCGGAAAACTATGGCTACACCTTC
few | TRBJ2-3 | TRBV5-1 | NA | CASSPTTNTQYF | TGCGCCAGCAGTCCCACGACAAATACGCAGTATTTT
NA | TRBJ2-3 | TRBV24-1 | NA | CATSDLGTGSTDTQYF | TGTGCCACCAGTGATTTGGGCACAGGGAGCACAGATACGCAGTATTTT
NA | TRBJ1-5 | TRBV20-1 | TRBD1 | CSAGQGAQPQHF | TGCAGTGCCGGACAGGGGGCTCAGCCCCAGCATTTT
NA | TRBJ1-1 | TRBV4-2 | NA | CASIEGAFF | TGTGCCAGCATAGAAGGAGCTTTCTTT
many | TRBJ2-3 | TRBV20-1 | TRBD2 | CSARRASGRTDTQYF | TGCAGTGCTAGAAGGGCTAGCGGGAGAACAGATACGCAGTATTTT
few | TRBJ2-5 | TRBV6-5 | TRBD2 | CASSYGTSAQETQYF | TGTGCCAGCAGTTACGGGACTAGCGCACAAGAGACCCAGTACTTC
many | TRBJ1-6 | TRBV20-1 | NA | CSARPQGNSPLHF | TGCAGTGCTAGACCGCAAGGAAATTCACCCCTCCACTTT
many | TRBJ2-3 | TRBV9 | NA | CASGPGLSTDTQYF | TGTGCCAGCGGACCGGGACTCAGCACAGATACGCAGTATTTT
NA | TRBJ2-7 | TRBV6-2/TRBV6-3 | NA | CASSYVRSTSYEQYF | TGTGCCAGCAGCTACGTCAGGAGTACCTCCTACGAGCAGTACTTC
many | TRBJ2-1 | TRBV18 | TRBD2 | CASSPWTSDNEQFF | TGTGCCAGCTCACCCTGGACTAGCGACAATGAGCAGTTCTTC
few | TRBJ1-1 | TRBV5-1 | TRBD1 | CASRLPGQGDTEAFF | TGCGCCAGCAGGCTTCCGGGACAGGGGGACACTGAAGCTTTCTTT
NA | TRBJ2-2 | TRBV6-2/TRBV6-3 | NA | CASSFEGPGELFF | TGTGCCAGCAGTTTTGAGGGGCCCGGGGAGCTGTTTTTT